This T cell receptor (beta chain) was identified in a study of OX40 agonist ivuxolimab in advanced cancers. This CDR3 is 14 amino acids long. Trimming took off 6 bases at V and 2 bases at J, with 13 bases between the two ends. Germline V gene data show CDR1 as SGHVS and CDR2 as FQNEAQ. Sequencing was performed with immunoSEQ multiplex PCR; in TCRdb, only in-frame clones are kept and a portion is missing. The repertoire holds 50,000 to 75,000 clones, with roughly four fifths as singletons. Sample: CD4+ or CD8+ T cells sorted from blood, taken in a trial of the OX40 agonist ivuxolimab. This chain connects TRBV7-8 to TRBJ1-1; D unresolved. This TCR was sampled from an adult with an advanced solid tumor such as melanoma, head and neck, liver or kidney cancer. This chain's CDR3 is CASSPDLSNTEAFF. CDR3 DNA sequence: TGTGCCAGCAGTCCCGACCTATCCAACACTGAAGCTTTCTTT.